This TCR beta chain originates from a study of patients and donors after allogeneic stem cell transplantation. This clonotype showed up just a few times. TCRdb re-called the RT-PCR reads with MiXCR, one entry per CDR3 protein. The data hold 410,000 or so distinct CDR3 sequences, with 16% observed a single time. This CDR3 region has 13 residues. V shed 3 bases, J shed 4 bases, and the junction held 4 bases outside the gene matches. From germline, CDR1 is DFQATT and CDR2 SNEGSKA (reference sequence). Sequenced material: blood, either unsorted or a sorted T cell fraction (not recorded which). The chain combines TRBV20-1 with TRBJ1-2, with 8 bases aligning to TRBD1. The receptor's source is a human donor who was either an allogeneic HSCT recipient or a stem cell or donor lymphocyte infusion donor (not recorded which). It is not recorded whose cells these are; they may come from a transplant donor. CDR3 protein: CSARGQVSYGYTF. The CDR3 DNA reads TGCAGTGCTAGGGGACAGGTCAGCTATGGCTACACCTTC.